This T cell receptor (beta chain) was found in a study of neurological immune-mediated disorders. Germline assignment: CDR1 WSHSY and CDR2 SAAADI. After removal of 8 bases from V and 8 bases from J, the junction contained 6 bases not matched to a gene. The CDR3 runs to 12 residues. This clonotype occurred many times. Each CDR3 protein is one row after TCRdb ran MiXCR on the 5' RACE reads. The sample has about 39,000 distinct CDR3 sequences, approximately 7% seen once. The clonotype comes from a middle-aged man in good health. The genes are TRBV10-2 and TRBJ1-1; 9 bases are a match to TRBD1. Sequencing was carried out using CD4+ T cells from blood. The CDR3, as DNA: TGCGCCAGCCAAGGACAGGGGCGCGAAGCTTTCTTT. Amino acids: CASQGQGREAFF.